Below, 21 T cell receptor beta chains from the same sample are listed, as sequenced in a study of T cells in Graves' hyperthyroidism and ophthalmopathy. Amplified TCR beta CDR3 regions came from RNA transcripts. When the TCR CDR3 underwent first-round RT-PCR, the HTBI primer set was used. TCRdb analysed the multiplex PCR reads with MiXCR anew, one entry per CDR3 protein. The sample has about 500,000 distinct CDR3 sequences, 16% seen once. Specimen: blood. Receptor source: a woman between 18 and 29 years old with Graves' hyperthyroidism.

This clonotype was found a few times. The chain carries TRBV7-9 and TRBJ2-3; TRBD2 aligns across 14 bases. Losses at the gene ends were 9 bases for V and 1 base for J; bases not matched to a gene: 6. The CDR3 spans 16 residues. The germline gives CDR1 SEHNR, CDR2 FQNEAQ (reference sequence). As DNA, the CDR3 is TGTGCCAGTCGACTAGCGGGGGGGTCGGGCACAGATACGCAGTATTTT. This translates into CASRLAGGSGTDTQYF.

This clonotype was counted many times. The CDR3 loop reads CASSFGRGGLETQYF. CDR3 nucleotides: TGTGCCAGCAGCTTTGGAAGGGGGGGCCTGGAGACCCAGTACTTC. The chain has TRBV7-9 and TRBJ2-5; tentatively, D is TRBD2 (7 bases). There are 15 residues in the CDR3. The V end was cut by 3 bases, the J end by 5 bases, with 16 bases between. Germline CDR1 is SEHNR and CDR2 is FQNEAQ (reference sequence).

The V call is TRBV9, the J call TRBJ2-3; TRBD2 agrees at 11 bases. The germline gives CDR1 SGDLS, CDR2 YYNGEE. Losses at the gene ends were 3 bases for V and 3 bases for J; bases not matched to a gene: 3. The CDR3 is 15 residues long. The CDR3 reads CASSDSGGGTDTQYF. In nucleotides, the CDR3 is TGTGCCAGCAGCGATAGCGGGGGGGGAACAGATACGCAGTATTTT.

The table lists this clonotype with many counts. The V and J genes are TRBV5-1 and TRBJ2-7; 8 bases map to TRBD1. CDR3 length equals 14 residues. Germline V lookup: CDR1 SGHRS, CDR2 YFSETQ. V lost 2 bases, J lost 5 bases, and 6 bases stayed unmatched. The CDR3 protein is CASSLAGGEDEQYF. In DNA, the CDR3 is TGCGCCAGCAGCTTAGCAGGGGGCGAGGACGAGCAGTACTTC.

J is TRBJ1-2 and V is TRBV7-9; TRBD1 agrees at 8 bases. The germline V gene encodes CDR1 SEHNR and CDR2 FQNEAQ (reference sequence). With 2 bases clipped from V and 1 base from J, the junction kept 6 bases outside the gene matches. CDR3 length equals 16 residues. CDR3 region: CASSLRTGRHNYGYTF. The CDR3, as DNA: TGTGCCAGCAGCTTACGGACAGGGAGACATAACTATGGCTACACCTTC. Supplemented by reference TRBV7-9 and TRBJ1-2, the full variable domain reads DTGVSQNPRHKITKRGQNVTFRCDPISEHNRLYWYRQTLGQGPEFLTYFQNEAQLEKSRLLSDRFSAERPKGSFSTLEIQRTEQGDSAMYLCASSLRTGRHNYGYTFGSGTRLTVV.

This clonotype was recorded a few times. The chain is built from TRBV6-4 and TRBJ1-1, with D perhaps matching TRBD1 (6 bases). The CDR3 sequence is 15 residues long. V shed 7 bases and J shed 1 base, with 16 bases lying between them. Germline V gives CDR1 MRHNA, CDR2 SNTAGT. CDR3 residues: CASKVSGGRNTEAFF. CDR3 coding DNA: TGTGCCAGCAAGGTATCGGGGGGGCGGAACACTGAAGCTTTCTTT.

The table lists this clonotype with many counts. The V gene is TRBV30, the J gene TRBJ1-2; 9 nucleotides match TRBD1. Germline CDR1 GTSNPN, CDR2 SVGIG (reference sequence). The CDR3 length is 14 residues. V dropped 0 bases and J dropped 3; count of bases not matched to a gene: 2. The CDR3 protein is CAWSVDRGDYGYTF. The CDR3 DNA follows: TGTGCCTGGAGTGTAGACAGGGGGGACTATGGCTACACCTTC.

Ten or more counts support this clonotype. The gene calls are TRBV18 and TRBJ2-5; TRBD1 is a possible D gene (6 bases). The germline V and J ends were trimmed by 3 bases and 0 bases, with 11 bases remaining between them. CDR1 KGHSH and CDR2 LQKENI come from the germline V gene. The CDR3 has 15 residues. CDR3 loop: CASSPRTADQETQYF. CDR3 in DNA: TGTGCCAGCTCACCGCGGACAGCAGACCAAGAGACCCAGTACTTC.

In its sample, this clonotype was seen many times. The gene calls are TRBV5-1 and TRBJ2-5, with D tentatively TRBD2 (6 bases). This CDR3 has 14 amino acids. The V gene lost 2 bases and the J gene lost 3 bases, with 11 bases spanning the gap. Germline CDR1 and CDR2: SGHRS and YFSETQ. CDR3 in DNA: TGCGCCAGCAGCTTCTCAGGAGGGGAAGAGACCCAGTACTTC. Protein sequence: CASSFSGGEETQYF.

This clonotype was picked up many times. As DNA, the CDR3 is TGTGCTAGTGGTTTGGGACTACCAGTTGGGGGTGAGCAGTTCTTC. Translated, it gives CASGLGLPVGGEQFF. The chain employs TRBV12-5 and TRBJ2-1; possibly TRBD1 or TRBD2 for D (5 bases each). Germline lookup yields CDR1 LGHNT and CDR2 FRNRAP. Between the trimmed V and J ends, which lost 1 base and 9 bases, there was a span of 16 bases. The CDR3 extends over 15 amino acids.

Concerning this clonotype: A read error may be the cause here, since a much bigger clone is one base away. Here the CDR3 DNA reads TGCACCAGCAGCCCGGGGACAGGGTACAATCAGCCCCAGCATTTT. Protein sequence: CTSSPGTGYNQPQHF. The rearrangement uses TRBV5-1 and TRBJ1-5, with TRBD1 identical over 9 bases. The CDR3 is 15 amino acids. Per the germline V gene, CDR1 is SGHRS and CDR2 is YFSETQ.

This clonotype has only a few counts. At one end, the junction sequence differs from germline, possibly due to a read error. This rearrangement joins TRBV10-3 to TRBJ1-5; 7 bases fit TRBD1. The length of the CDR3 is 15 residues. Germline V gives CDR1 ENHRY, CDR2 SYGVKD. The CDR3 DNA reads TGTGCCATCTCCGCGGCGACAGGGCGCAATCAGCCCCAGCACTTT. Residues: CAISAATGRNQPQHF.

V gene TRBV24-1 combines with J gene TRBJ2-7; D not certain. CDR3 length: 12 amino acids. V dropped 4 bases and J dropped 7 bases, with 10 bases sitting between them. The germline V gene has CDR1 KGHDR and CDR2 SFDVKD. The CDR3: CATSEHLGEQYF. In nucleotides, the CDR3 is TGTGCCACCAGTGAACACCTAGGGGAGCAGTACTTC.

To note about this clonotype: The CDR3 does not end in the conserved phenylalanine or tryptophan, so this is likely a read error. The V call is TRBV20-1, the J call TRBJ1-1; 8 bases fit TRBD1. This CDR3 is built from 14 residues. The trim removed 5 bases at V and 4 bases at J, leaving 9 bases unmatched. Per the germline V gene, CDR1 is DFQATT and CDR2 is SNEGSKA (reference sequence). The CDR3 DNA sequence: TGCAGTGCTGGCGGGACAGGTTGGGTCACTGAAGCTTTCCTT. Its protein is CSAGGTGWVTEAFL.

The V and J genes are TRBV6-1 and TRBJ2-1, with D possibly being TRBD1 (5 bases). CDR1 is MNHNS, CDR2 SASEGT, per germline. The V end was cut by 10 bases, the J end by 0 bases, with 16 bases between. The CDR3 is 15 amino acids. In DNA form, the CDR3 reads TGTGCCACCATCAGGGCTAGTGGCTCCTACAATGAGCAGTTCTTC. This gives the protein CATIRASGSYNEQFF.

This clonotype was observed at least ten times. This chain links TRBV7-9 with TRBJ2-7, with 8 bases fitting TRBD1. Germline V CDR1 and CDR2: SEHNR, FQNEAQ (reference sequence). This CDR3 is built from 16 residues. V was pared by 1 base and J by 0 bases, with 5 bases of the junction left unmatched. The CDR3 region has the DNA TGTGCCAGCAGCTTAGTGGGACAGGTTTTCTCCTACGAGCAGTACTTC. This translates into CASSLVGQVFSYEQYF.

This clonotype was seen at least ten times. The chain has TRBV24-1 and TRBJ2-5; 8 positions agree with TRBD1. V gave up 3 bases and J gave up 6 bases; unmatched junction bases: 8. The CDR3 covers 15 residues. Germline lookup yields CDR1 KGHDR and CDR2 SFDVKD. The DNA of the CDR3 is TGTGCCACCAGTGATACTCGACAGGGGAGGCAGACCCAGTACTTC. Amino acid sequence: CATSDTRQGRQTQYF.

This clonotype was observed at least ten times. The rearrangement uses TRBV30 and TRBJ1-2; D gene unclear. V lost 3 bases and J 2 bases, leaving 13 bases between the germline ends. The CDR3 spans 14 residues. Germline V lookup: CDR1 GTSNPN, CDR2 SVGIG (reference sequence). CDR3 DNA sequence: TGTGCCTGGAGGAGGGATGGAGGAAACTATGGCTACACCTTC. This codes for CAWRRDGGNYGYTF. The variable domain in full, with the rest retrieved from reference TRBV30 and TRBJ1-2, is SQTIHQWPATLVQPVGSPLSLECTVEGTSNPNLYWYRQAAGRGLQLLFYSVGIGQISSEVPQNLSASRPQDRQFILSSKKLLLSDSGFYLCAWRRDGGNYGYTFGSGTRLTVV.

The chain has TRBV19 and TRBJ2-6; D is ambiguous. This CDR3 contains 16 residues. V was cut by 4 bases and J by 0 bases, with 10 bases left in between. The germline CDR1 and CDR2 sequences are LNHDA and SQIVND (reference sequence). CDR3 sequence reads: CASSKVLHSGANVLTF. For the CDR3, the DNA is TGTGCCAGTAGTAAAGTGCTACACTCTGGGGCCAACGTCCTGACTTTC.

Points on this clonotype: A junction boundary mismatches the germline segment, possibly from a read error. The CDR3 loop reads CASSQRPGQMNTEDFF. Here the CDR3 DNA reads TGTGCCAGCTCTCAAAGACCGGGACAGATGAACACTGAAGATTTCTTT. J is TRBJ1-1 and V is TRBV18; TRBD1 agrees at 7 bases. The CDR3 consists of 16 residues. Germline CDR1 is KGHSH and CDR2 is LQKENI.

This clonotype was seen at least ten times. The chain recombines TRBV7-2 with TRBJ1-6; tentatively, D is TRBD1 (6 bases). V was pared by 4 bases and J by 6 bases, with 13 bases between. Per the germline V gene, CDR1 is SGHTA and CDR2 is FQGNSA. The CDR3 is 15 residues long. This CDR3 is CASSSAGQFNSPLHF. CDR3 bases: TGTGCCAGCAGCTCAGCCGGACAGTTTAATTCACCCCTCCACTTT.